These T cell receptor beta chains were read from a single sample in a study of cytomegalovirus exposure and HLA in healthy donors. Repertoires were generated with immunoSEQ multiplex PCR, while TCRdb's copy carries only in-frame clones and drops some. This sample carries about 180,000 clones, around nine tenths of them seen once, and the ten largest clones take 1.4%. Sequencing used PBMCs. These receptors came from a woman in her thirties in good health and CMV-seronegative. The CDR3 runs from the conserved cysteine through the conserved F or W. A D gene is named only where the DNA matches it firmly. The size field is filled for only some rows; it gives once, few, many or a size class.

CDR3 protein: CAWSPRTGSETQYF
CDR3 DNA: TGTGCCTGGAGTCCCAGGACAGGCTCAGAGACCCAGTACTTC
V gene: TRBV30
D gene: TRBD1
J gene: TRBJ2-5
CDR3 length: 14
clone size: NA

CDR3 protein: CASSEYGGDEQFF
CDR3 DNA: TGTGCCAGCAGTGAATATGGCGGGGATGAGCAGTTCTTC
V gene: TRBV25-1
D gene: NA
J gene: TRBJ2-1
CDR3 length: 13
clone size: NA

CDR3 protein: CASSEVGTGTVTKNIQYF
CDR3 DNA: TGTGCCAGCAGTGAAGTTGGTACAGGGACAGTGACCAAAAACATTCAGTACTTC
V gene: TRBV6-1
D gene: TRBD1
J gene: TRBJ2-4
CDR3 length: 18
clone size: NA

CDR3 protein: CASSLGKTGAGELFF
CDR3 DNA: TGTGCCAGCAGCTTAGGGAAGACAGGGGCCGGGGAGCTGTTTTTT
V gene: TRBV11-2
D gene: TRBD1
J gene: TRBJ2-2
CDR3 length: 15
clone size: NA

CDR3 protein: CASSLDGGPYNEQFF
CDR3 DNA: TGTGCCAGCAGCTTAGACGGGGGGCCTTACAATGAGCAGTTCTTC
V gene: TRBV7-2
D gene: NA
J gene: TRBJ2-1
CDR3 length: 15
clone size: NA

CDR3 protein: CASSARGGLGEQYF
CDR3 DNA: TGTGCCAGCAGCGCCCGGGGAGGGTTGGGCGAGCAGTACTTC
V gene: TRBV9
D gene: TRBD2
J gene: TRBJ2-7
CDR3 length: 14
clone size: NA

CDR3 protein: CASSPVGTGDYGYTF
CDR3 DNA: TGTGCCAGCAGCCCGGTTGGGACAGGGGACTATGGCTACACCTTC
V gene: TRBV7-2
D gene: TRBD1
J gene: TRBJ1-2
CDR3 length: 15
clone size: NA

CDR3 protein: CSARRSGRYTF
CDR3 DNA: TGCAGTGCTCGGCGTTCAGGGAGGTACACCTTC
V gene: TRBV20-1
D gene: NA
J gene: TRBJ1-2
CDR3 length: 11
clone size: NA

CDR3 protein: CASSSSGFHEQFF
CDR3 DNA: TGTGCCAGCAGCTCCTCGGGTTTCCATGAGCAGTTCTTC
V gene: TRBV7-9
D gene: NA
J gene: TRBJ2-1
CDR3 length: 13
clone size: NA

CDR3 protein: CASRLSRNTEAFF
CDR3 DNA: TGTGCCAGCAGACTATCAAGGAACACTGAAGCTTTCTTT
V gene: TRBV7-2
D gene: NA
J gene: TRBJ1-1
CDR3 length: 13
clone size: NA

CDR3 protein: CASSLAAGSNQPQHF
CDR3 DNA: TGCGCCAGCAGCTTGGCCGCAGGCAGCAATCAGCCCCAGCATTTT
V gene: TRBV5-1
D gene: NA
J gene: TRBJ1-5
CDR3 length: 15
clone size: NA

CDR3 protein: CATSSRDRKNTEAFF
CDR3 DNA: TGTGCCACCAGCAGTCGGGACAGAAAGAACACTGAAGCTTTCTTT
V gene: TRBV15
D gene: TRBD1
J gene: TRBJ1-1
CDR3 length: 15
clone size: once

CDR3 protein: CASSLARLAGGQETQYF
CDR3 DNA: TGTGCCAGCAGCTTAGCGCGACTAGCGGGGGGGCAGGAGACCCAGTACTTC
V gene: TRBV7-2
D gene: TRBD2
J gene: TRBJ2-5
CDR3 length: 17
clone size: NA

CDR3 protein: CASSFAGGYNEQFF
CDR3 DNA: TGCGCCAGCAGCTTTGCGGGGGGCTACAATGAGCAGTTCTTC
V gene: TRBV5-1
D gene: TRBD2
J gene: TRBJ2-1
CDR3 length: 14
clone size: NA

CDR3 protein: CASSPGATTSNYGYTF
CDR3 DNA: TGTGCCAGCTCACCGGGGGCCACTACGTCGAACTATGGCTACACCTTC
V gene: TRBV18
D gene: NA
J gene: TRBJ1-2
CDR3 length: 16
clone size: few

CDR3 protein: CASSLEQGNVGVSTEAFF
CDR3 DNA: TGCGCCAGCAGCTTGGAACAGGGGAACGTAGGAGTAAGCACTGAAGCTTTCTTT
V gene: TRBV5-1
D gene: TRBD1
J gene: TRBJ1-1
CDR3 length: 18
clone size: NA

CDR3 protein: CASRRQGDGYTF
CDR3 DNA: TGTGCCAGCAGAAGACAGGGAGATGGCTACACCTTC
V gene: TRBV2
D gene: TRBD1
J gene: TRBJ1-2
CDR3 length: 12
clone size: NA

CDR3 protein: CTSRRRGTPVAGSLDIQYF
CDR3 DNA: TGCACCAGCAGGAGAAGGGGAACCCCTGTCGCCGGGTCATTGGACATTCAGTACTTC
V gene: TRBV1
D gene: NA
J gene: TRBJ2-4
CDR3 length: 19
clone size: NA

CDR3 protein: CASSQHQYQETQYF
CDR3 DNA: TGCGCCAGCAGCCAACATCAGTACCAAGAGACCCAGTACTTC
V gene: TRBV4-1
D gene: NA
J gene: TRBJ2-5
CDR3 length: 14
clone size: NA

CDR3 protein: CASRGGTGELFF
CDR3 DNA: TGTGCCAGCAGGGGGGGCACCGGGGAGCTGTTTTTT
V gene: TRBV11-3
D gene: NA
J gene: TRBJ2-2
CDR3 length: 12
clone size: once

CDR3 protein: CASSPNAGATEAFF
CDR3 DNA: TGCGCCAGCAGCCCTAATGCAGGGGCCACTGAAGCTTTCTTT
V gene: TRBV4-1
D gene: NA
J gene: TRBJ1-1
CDR3 length: 14
clone size: NA

CDR3 protein: CASRGQGLDYGYTF
CDR3 DNA: TGTGCCAGCAGGGGACAGGGTTTAGACTATGGCTACACCTTC
V gene: TRBV2
D gene: TRBD1
J gene: TRBJ1-2
CDR3 length: 14
clone size: NA

CDR3 protein: CASSLTPGLATDTQYF
CDR3 DNA: TGTGCCAGCAGCTTAACACCGGGACTAGCGACAGATACGCAGTATTTT
V gene: TRBV11-2
D gene: TRBD2
J gene: TRBJ2-3
CDR3 length: 16
clone size: NA

CDR3 protein: CASSLIVTGVMGYEQYF
CDR3 DNA: TGTGCCAGCAGCTTAATTGTTACGGGGGTAATGGGCTACGAGCAGTACTTC
V gene: TRBV7-2
D gene: NA
J gene: TRBJ2-7
CDR3 length: 17
clone size: NA

CDR3 protein: CASSVEEVGTGYPGGYTF
CDR3 DNA: TGTGCCAGCAGCGTAGAGGAGGTGGGGACAGGGTATCCGGGTGGCTACACCTTC
V gene: TRBV9
D gene: TRBD1
J gene: TRBJ1-2
CDR3 length: 18
clone size: NA

CDR3 protein: CASSLAAGSGNTIYF
CDR3 DNA: TGTGCCAGCAGCTTGGCGGCGGGGTCTGGAAACACCATATATTTT
V gene: TRBV5-6
D gene: NA
J gene: TRBJ1-3
CDR3 length: 15
clone size: NA

CDR3 protein: CASSPGQGSYNEQFF
CDR3 DNA: TGTGCCAGCAGCCCCGGACAGGGCTCCTACAATGAGCAGTTCTTC
V gene: TRBV6-5
D gene: TRBD1
J gene: TRBJ2-1
CDR3 length: 15
clone size: NA

CDR3 protein: CASSLAGGVSEKLFF
CDR3 DNA: TGCGCCAGCAGCTTGGCAGGGGGCGTTTCAGAAAAACTGTTTTTT
V gene: TRBV5-1
D gene: TRBD1
J gene: TRBJ1-4
CDR3 length: 15
clone size: NA

CDR3 protein: CASSSNPTSRHTDTQYF
CDR3 DNA: TGTGCCAGCAGTTCAAACCCGACTAGCCGACACACAGATACGCAGTATTTT
V gene: TRBV27
D gene: TRBD2
J gene: TRBJ2-3
CDR3 length: 17
clone size: NA

CDR3 protein: CASSSSYRERNTEAFF
CDR3 DNA: TGTGCCAGCAGTTCCAGCTACAGGGAACGGAACACTGAAGCTTTCTTT
V gene: TRBV6-6
D gene: NA
J gene: TRBJ1-1
CDR3 length: 16
clone size: NA

CDR3 protein: CASSYGAENGYTF
CDR3 DNA: TGTGCCAGCAGTTACGGGGCGGAAAATGGCTACACCTTC
V gene: TRBV6-5
D gene: NA
J gene: TRBJ1-2
CDR3 length: 13
clone size: NA

CDR3 protein: CASSQDPGQGNYGYTF
CDR3 DNA: TGCGCCAGCAGCCAAGATCCGGGACAGGGGAACTATGGCTACACCTTC
V gene: TRBV4-1
D gene: TRBD1
J gene: TRBJ1-2
CDR3 length: 16
clone size: once

CDR3 protein: CASSRDRVGAFF
CDR3 DNA: TGTGCCAGCAGCCGGGACAGGGTCGGGGCTTTCTTT
V gene: TRBV6-6
D gene: TRBD1
J gene: TRBJ1-1
CDR3 length: 12
clone size: NA

CDR3 protein: CASSSPPGQGYTEAFF
CDR3 DNA: TGTGCCAGCAGCTCTCCCCCGGGACAGGGGTACACTGAAGCTTTCTTT
V gene: TRBV7-6
D gene: TRBD1
J gene: TRBJ1-1
CDR3 length: 16
clone size: NA

CDR3 protein: CASQPWGFDEQYF
CDR3 DNA: TGTGCCAGCCAACCGTGGGGCTTTGACGAGCAGTACTTC
V gene: TRBV5-8
D gene: NA
J gene: TRBJ2-7
CDR3 length: 13
clone size: NA

CDR3 protein: CASSLRGSGVSLNTIYF
CDR3 DNA: TGTGCCAGCAGCTTGCGCGGGTCGGGGGTTTCCCTAAACACCATATATTTT
V gene: TRBV5-6
D gene: NA
J gene: TRBJ1-3
CDR3 length: 17
clone size: NA

CDR3 protein: CASSSRPGQGSGNEQFF
CDR3 DNA: TGTGCCAGCAGTTCGAGACCGGGACAGGGGTCGGGTAATGAGCAGTTCTTC
V gene: TRBV28
D gene: TRBD1
J gene: TRBJ2-1
CDR3 length: 17
clone size: NA

CDR3 protein: CASSLVSGMEQYF
CDR3 DNA: TGTGCCAGCAGCTTAGTGTCGGGGATGGAGCAGTACTTC
V gene: TRBV7-8
D gene: NA
J gene: TRBJ2-7
CDR3 length: 13
clone size: NA

CDR3 protein: CASSQATGQGYTEAFF
CDR3 DNA: TGCGCCAGCAGCCAAGCCACGGGACAGGGGTACACTGAAGCTTTCTTT
V gene: TRBV4-1
D gene: TRBD1
J gene: TRBJ1-1
CDR3 length: 16
clone size: NA

CDR3 protein: CASSPQLTGELNTEAFF
CDR3 DNA: TGCGCCAGCAGCCCACAACTGACAGGGGAATTAAACACTGAAGCTTTCTTT
V gene: TRBV5-1
D gene: TRBD1
J gene: TRBJ1-1
CDR3 length: 17
clone size: NA

CDR3 protein: CASTTLSGGDTEAFF
CDR3 DNA: TGTGCCAGTACCACCCTATCAGGGGGTGATACTGAAGCTTTCTTT
V gene: TRBV27
D gene: TRBD1
J gene: TRBJ1-1
CDR3 length: 15
clone size: NA